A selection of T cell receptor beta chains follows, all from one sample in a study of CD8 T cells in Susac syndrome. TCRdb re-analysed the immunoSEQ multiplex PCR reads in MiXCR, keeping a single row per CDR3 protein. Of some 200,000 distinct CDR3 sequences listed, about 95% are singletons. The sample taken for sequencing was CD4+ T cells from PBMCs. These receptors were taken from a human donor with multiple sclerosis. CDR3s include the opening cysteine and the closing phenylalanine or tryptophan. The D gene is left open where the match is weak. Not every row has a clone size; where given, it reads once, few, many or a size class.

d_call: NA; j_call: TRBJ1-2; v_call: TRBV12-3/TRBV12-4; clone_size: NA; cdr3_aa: CASSPLRRRLYGYTF; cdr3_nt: TGTGCCAGCAGTCCCCTGAGGAGGAGGTTATATGGCTACACCTTC
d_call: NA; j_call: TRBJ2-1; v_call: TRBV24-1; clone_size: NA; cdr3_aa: CATSDLGRSYNEQFF; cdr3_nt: TGTGCCACCAGTGATTTGGGGCGATCCTACAATGAGCAGTTCTTC
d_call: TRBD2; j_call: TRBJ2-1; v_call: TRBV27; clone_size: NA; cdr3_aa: CASSTSGRNDEQFF; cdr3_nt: TGTGCCAGCAGCACTAGCGGGAGAAACGATGAGCAGTTCTTC
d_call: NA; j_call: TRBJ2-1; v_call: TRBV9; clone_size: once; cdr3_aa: CASSVISGTYNEQFF; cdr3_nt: TGTGCCAGCAGCGTAATCTCCGGCACATACAATGAGCAGTTCTTC
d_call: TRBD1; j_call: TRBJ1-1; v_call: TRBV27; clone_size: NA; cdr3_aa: CASSAWTGGGQRPFF; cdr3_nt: TGTGCCAGCAGTGCTTGGACAGGGGGTGGGCAGAGGCCTTTCTTT
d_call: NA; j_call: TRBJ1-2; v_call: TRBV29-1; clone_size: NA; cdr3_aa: CSVGAPTLYGYTF; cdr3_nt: TGCAGCGTCGGGGCCCCGACCCTCTATGGCTACACCTTC
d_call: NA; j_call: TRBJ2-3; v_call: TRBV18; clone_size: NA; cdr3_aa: CASSPPAWERSTDTQYF; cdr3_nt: TGTGCCAGCTCACCACCGGCTTGGGAGCGAAGCACAGATACGCAGTATTTT
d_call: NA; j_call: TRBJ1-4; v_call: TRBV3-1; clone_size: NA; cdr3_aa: CASSQGGGTNEKLFF; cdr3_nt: TGTGCCAGCAGCCAAGGGGGCGGCACTAATGAAAAACTGTTTTTT
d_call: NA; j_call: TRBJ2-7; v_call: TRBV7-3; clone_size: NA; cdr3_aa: CASSLTSGSAEQYF; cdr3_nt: TGTGCCAGCAGCTTAACCAGCGGGTCAGCCGAGCAGTACTTC
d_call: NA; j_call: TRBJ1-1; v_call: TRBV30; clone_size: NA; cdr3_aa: CAWSVGQPEAFF; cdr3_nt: TGTGCCTGGAGTGTAGGGCAGCCTGAAGCTTTCTTT
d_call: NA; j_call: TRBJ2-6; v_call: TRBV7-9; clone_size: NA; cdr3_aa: CASSFISGANVLTF; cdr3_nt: TGTGCCAGCAGCTTCATTTCTGGGGCCAACGTCCTGACTTTC
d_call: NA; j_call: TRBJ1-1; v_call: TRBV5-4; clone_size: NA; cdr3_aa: CASKFGTTYTEAFF; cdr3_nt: TGTGCCAGCAAGTTTGGGACAACCTACACTGAAGCTTTCTTT
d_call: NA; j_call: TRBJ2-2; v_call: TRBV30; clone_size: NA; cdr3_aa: CASTRSGELFF; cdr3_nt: TGTGCCTCGACTAGGTCCGGGGAGCTGTTTTTT
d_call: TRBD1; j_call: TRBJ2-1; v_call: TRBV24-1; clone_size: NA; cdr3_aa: CATSDPGQGAYNEQFF; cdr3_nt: TGTGCCACCAGTGATCCTGGACAGGGGGCCTACAATGAGCAGTTCTTC
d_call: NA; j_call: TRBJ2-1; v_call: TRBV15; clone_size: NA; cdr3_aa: CATSRGGNLYNEQFF; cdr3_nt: TGTGCCACCAGCAGAGGCGGAAACCTCTACAATGAGCAGTTCTTC
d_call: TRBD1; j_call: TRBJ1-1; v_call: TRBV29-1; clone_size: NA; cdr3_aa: CSVGRGPEAFF; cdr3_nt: TGCAGCGTTGGTAGGGGGCCTGAAGCTTTCTTT
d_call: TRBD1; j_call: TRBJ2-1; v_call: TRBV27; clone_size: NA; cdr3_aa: CASYNRPRDRGYEQFF; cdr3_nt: TGTGCCAGCTACAACAGGCCCAGGGACAGGGGGTATGAGCAGTTCTTC
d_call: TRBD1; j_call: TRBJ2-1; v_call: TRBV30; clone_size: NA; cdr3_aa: CAWSGTGVPEQFF; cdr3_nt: TGTGCCTGGTCCGGGACAGGGGTTCCTGAGCAGTTCTTC
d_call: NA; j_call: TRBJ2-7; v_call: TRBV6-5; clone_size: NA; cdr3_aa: CASSYSFLGDQYF; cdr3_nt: TGTGCCAGCAGTTACTCCTTTTTGGGGGACCAATACTTC
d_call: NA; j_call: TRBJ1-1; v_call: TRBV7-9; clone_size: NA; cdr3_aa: CASGQWDQPPAEAFF; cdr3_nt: TGTGCCAGCGGCCAGTGGGATCAACCCCCAGCCGAAGCTTTCTTT
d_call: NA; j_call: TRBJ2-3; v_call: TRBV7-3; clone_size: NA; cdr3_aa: CASSFRHPTDTQYF; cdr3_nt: TGTGCCAGCAGCTTTCGACATCCGACAGATACGCAGTATTTT
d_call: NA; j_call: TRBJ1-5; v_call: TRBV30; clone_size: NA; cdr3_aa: CAWSQRTDQPQHF; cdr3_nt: TGTGCCTGGAGTCAACGGACGGACCAGCCCCAGCATTTT
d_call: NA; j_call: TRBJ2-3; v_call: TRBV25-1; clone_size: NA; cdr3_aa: CASSDTRADTQYF; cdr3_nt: TGTGCCAGCAGTGATACTAGGGCAGATACGCAGTATTTT
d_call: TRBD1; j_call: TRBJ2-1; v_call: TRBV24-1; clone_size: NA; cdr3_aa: CATSDPRDRPGEQFF; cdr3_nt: TGTGCCACCAGTGATCCCAGGGACAGGCCTGGGGAGCAGTTCTTC
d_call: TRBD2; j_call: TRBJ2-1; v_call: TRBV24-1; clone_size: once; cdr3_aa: CATSDPGTSGIEQFF; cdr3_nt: TGTGCCACCAGTGACCCCGGGACTAGCGGGATTGAGCAGTTCTTC
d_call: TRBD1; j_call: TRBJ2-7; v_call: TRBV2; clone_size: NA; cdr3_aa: CASRPEQGGSYEQYF; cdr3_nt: TGTGCCAGCCGTCCTGAACAGGGGGGCTCCTACGAGCAGTACTTC
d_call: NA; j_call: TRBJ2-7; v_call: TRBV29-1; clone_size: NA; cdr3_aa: CSVVRQGGIGSEQYF; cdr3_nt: TGCAGCGTCGTTAGACAGGGAGGAATAGGGAGCGAGCAGTACTTC
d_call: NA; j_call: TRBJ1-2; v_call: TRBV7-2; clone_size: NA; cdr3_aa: CASSEGGFYGYTF; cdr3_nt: TGTGCCAGCAGTGAAGGGGGATTTTATGGCTACACCTTC